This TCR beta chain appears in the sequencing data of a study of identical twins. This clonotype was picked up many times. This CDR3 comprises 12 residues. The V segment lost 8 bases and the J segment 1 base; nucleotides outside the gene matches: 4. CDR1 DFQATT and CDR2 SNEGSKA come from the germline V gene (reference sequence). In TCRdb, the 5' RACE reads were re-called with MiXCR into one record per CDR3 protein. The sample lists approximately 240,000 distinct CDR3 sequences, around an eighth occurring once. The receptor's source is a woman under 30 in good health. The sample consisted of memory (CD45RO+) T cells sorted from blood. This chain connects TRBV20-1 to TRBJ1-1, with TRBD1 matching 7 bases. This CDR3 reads CSPRQGNTEAFF. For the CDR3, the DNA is TGCAGTCCCCGACAGGGGAACACTGAAGCTTTCTTT.